Listed below are T cell receptor beta chains from one sample, sequenced in a study of blood T cell repertoires in COVID-19. Method: immunoSEQ multiplex PCR; TCRdb's copy keeps in-frame clones and lacks some. The sample holds around 180,000 clones, about 80% seen once. Sample: peripheral blood. The receptors come from a man in his 70s with active or convalescent COVID-19. CDR3s leave out the opening cysteine and the closing phenylalanine or tryptophan. Expanded clones get a size class; other rows say once, few or many, or leave the size out.

cdr3_aa: ASSGLAGPSGSYNEQF
j_call: TRBJ2-1
clone_size: .
v_call: TRBV3-1/TRBV3-2

cdr3_aa: ALRGLSGNTIY
j_call: TRBJ1-3
clone_size: .
v_call: TRBV6-5

cdr3_aa: ASSEGFWAGDNEQY
j_call: TRBJ2-7
clone_size: .
v_call: TRBV25-1

cdr3_aa: ASSLDRGSETQY
j_call: TRBJ2-5
clone_size: .
v_call: TRBV7-7

cdr3_aa: ASSLEAGWGYT
j_call: TRBJ1-2
clone_size: .
v_call: TRBV5-4

cdr3_aa: ASSLQNLNTEAF
j_call: TRBJ1-1
clone_size: .
v_call: TRBV5-1

cdr3_aa: ASSSRDRGRGELF
j_call: TRBJ2-2
clone_size: .
v_call: TRBV3-1/TRBV3-2

cdr3_aa: ASTGGSFYEQY
j_call: TRBJ2-7
clone_size: .
v_call: TRBV6-5

cdr3_aa: ASRGPRRGIQY
j_call: TRBJ2-4
clone_size: .
v_call: TRBV12-3/TRBV12-4

cdr3_aa: ASSRTLAGGDNEQF
j_call: TRBJ2-1
clone_size: once
v_call: TRBV11-1

cdr3_aa: ASSDTGKGSEQY
j_call: TRBJ2-7
clone_size: .
v_call: TRBV6-1

cdr3_aa: ASSEIWVTSKTQY
j_call: TRBJ2-5
clone_size: .
v_call: TRBV28

cdr3_aa: ASSQKRGRGPNTGELF
j_call: TRBJ2-2
clone_size: .
v_call: TRBV4-1

cdr3_aa: ASRDMTGVTEAF
j_call: TRBJ1-1
clone_size: .
v_call: TRBV2

cdr3_aa: ASLTLNGDGYT
j_call: TRBJ1-2
clone_size: .
v_call: TRBV6-5

cdr3_aa: ASHRQGRTGELF
j_call: TRBJ2-2
clone_size: .
v_call: TRBV6-5

cdr3_aa: ASSPDQGWGYGYT
j_call: TRBJ1-2
clone_size: .
v_call: TRBV4-3

cdr3_aa: ASRLAGDETQY
j_call: TRBJ2-5
clone_size: .
v_call: TRBV25-1